The clone carrying this TCR beta chain appeared many times. The antigen remains unidentified. This sample was included in a study of early T cells in non-severe SARS-CoV-2 infection. General study points: Sequences matched to VDJdb favored anti-spike CD8 responses, while private and CD4 specificities were missed.

CDR1 is MDHEN, CDR2 SYDVKM, per germline. Germline trimming cut 3 bases from V and 7 bases from J; bases unmatched to any gene: 6. CDR3 length: 14 residues. The library protocol tagged individual cDNA molecules with unique molecular identifiers. Each CDR3 protein is one row after TCRdb ran MiXCR on the 5' RACE reads. The sample includes some 67,000 distinct CDR3 sequences, approximately 13% of them seen just once. The sequence derives from an adult who was a healthcare worker with PCR-confirmed SARS-CoV-2 infection or an uninfected control (not recorded which). The genes are TRBV28 and TRBJ1-2; 9 bases fit TRBD1. Sample: whole blood. The CDR3 loop is CASSFGTGYSGYTF. For the CDR3, the DNA is TGTGCCAGCAGTTTCGGGACAGGGTACTCTGGCTACACCTTC.